This TCR beta chain was profiled in a study of glioma-infiltrating T cells after dendritic cell vaccination. Documented time point: after dendritic cell vaccination, including at tumor progression/relapse. Selection required adequate fresh-frozen tumor tissue plus more than two years' survival data. Profiled with immunoSEQ multiplex PCR; TCRdb holds only in-frame clones, not every one. The profile shows around 78,000 clones, approximately 81% of them singletons. This CDR3 is 15 amino acids long. CDR1 is SGDLS and CDR2 is YYNGEE in the germline V gene. The V end was cut by 2 bases, the J end by 6 bases, with 18 bases between.

The chain recombines TRBV9 with TRBJ2-7; D possibly corresponds to TRBD1 (5 bases). Sequenced material: blood, taken after dendritic cell vaccination. The receptor was isolated from a human donor with glioblastoma. The CDR3 nucleotides read TGTGCCAGCAGCGTCGTCCCTGACAGTACCGGCGAGCAGTACTTC. Protein: CASSVVPDSTGEQYF.